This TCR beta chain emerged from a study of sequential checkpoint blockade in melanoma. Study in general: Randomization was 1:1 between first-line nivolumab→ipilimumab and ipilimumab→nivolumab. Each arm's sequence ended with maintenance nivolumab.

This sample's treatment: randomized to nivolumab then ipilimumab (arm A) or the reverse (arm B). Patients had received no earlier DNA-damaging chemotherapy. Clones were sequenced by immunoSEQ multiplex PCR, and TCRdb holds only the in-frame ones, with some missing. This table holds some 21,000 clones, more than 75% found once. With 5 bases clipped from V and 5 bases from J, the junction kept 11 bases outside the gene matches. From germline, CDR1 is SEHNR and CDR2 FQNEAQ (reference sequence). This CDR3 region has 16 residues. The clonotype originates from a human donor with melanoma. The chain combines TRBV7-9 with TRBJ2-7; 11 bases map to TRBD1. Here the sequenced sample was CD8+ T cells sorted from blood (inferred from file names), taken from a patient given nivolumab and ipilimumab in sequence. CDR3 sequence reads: CASSDWGGQGVHEQYF. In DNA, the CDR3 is TGTGCCAGCAGCGACTGGGGGGGACAGGGGGTCCACGAGCAGTACTTC.